These 6 T cell receptor beta chains were all obtained from the same sample, sequenced in a study of blood T cell repertoires in COVID-19. Clones were read by immunoSEQ multiplex PCR, and TCRdb kept only the in-frame ones, dropping some. The sample holds around 250,000 clones; about nine tenths are singletons and the top ten take around 1.3%. The sample comprised PBMCs or T cells enriched from blood (not recorded which). These receptors all come from a human donor in a cohort exposed to, infected with or recovered from COVID-19 (not recorded which). The donor label of this sample is uncertain.

The chain carries TRBV9 and TRBJ1-3; TRBD1 might be the D (5 bases). The V and J ends lost 7 bases and 1 base respectively, with 12 bases between them. The CDR3 extends over 14 amino acids. Germline V gives CDR1 SGDLS, CDR2 YYNGEE. The CDR3: CASGGFGSGNTIYF. CDR3 in DNA: TGTGCCAGCGGGGGGTTTGGATCTGGAAACACCATATATTTT.

This rearrangement joins TRBV7-2 to TRBJ2-1; TRBD2 matches at 7 bases. Germline CDR1 is SGHTA and CDR2 is FQGNSA. Trimming removed 4 bases from V and 0 bases from J; junction bases left unmatched: 12. This CDR3 is 18 amino acids long. CDR3 region: CASSSSGWGMSSYNEQFF. CDR3 in DNA: TGTGCCAGCAGCTCTAGCGGCTGGGGGATGAGCTCCTACAATGAGCAGTTCTTC.

This chain uses TRBV30 with TRBJ1-6, with 11 bases aligning to TRBD1. V lost 5 bases and J lost 8; bases outside the gene matches: 8. The CDR3 totals 15 residues. CDR1 GTSNPN and CDR2 SVGIG come from the germline V gene (reference sequence). The DNA of the CDR3 is TGTGCCTGGTTAAGGACAGGGGGCGGATATTCACCCCTCCACTTT. Its translation is CAWLRTGGGYSPLHF. The variable domain in full, completed from reference TRBV30 and TRBJ1-6, reads SQTIHQWPATLVQPVGSPLSLECTVEGTSNPNLYWYRQAAGRGLQLLFYSVGIGQISSEVPQNLSASRPQDRQFILSSKKLLLSDSGFYLCAWLRTGGGYSPLHFGNGTRLTVT.

The rearrangement links TRBV24-1 to TRBJ2-5, with 9 positions matching TRBD1. Germline trimming cut 4 bases from V and 5 bases from J; bases unmatched to any gene: 10. The CDR3 length is 16 residues. Germline CDR1 is KGHDR and CDR2 is SFDVKD. The CDR3 is CATSDPGTGSAETQYF. The CDR3 DNA is TGTGCCACCAGTGACCCCGGGACAGGGTCGGCTGAGACCCAGTACTTC.

The chain recombines TRBV6-5 with TRBJ1-4; no firm D call. V lost 6 bases, J lost 0 bases, and 11 bases lay in between. The CDR3 sequence is 15 residues long. Germline CDR1 reads MNHEY; CDR2 reads SVGAGI. The CDR3 loop is CASRFTSPTNEKLFF. As DNA, the CDR3 is TGTGCCAGCAGATTTACTAGCCCAACTAATGAAAAACTGTTTTTT.

This clone was seen a single time. The V gene is TRBV7-8, the J gene TRBJ2-7; 7 nucleotides agree with TRBD1. The V and J ends lost 4 bases and 0 bases, in that order; junction bases with no gene match: 9. Germline V gene sequence: CDR1 SGHVS, CDR2 FQNEAQ. This CDR3 spans 16 amino acids. Here the CDR3 DNA reads TGTGCCAGCAGCTCCAACAGGGGTGTCCACTCCTACGAGCAGTACTTC. Its translation: CASSSNRGVHSYEQYF.